Below, 21 T cell receptor beta chains from the same sample are listed, as sequenced in a study of shared clonotypes between healthy human individuals. Produced via immunoSEQ multiplex PCR; TCRdb's table is partial and in-frame only. The sample lists about 600,000 clones, almost 97% seen once, with about 0.06% in the top ten. The sequenced material came from naive CD4+ T cells sorted from blood. Subset indicated: CD45RA+ positively selected. The receptors shown here come from a woman aged 30 to 39 in good health.

This chain joins TRBV5-1 and TRBJ2-3; tentatively, D is TRBD1 (5 bases). Per the germline V gene, CDR1 is SGHRS and CDR2 is YFSETQ. With 5 bases removed from V and 2 bases from J, the gap between germline ends came to 12 bases. The length of the CDR3 is 14 residues. Here the CDR3 reads CASSGQGITDTQYF. The CDR3, as DNA: TGCGCCAGCAGTGGCCAGGGCATCACAGATACGCAGTATTTT. The whole variable domain, remainder taken from reference TRBV5-1 and TRBJ2-3, is KAGVTQTPRYLIKTRGQQVTLSCSPISGHRSVSWYQQTPGQGLQFLFEYFSETQRNKGNFPGRFSGRQFSNSRSEMNVSTLELGDSALYLCASSGQGITDTQYFGPGTRLTVL.

The chain employs TRBV19 and TRBJ2-1; perhaps D is TRBD1 or TRBD2 (5 bases each). The germline V and J ends were trimmed by 4 bases and 12 bases, with 10 bases remaining between them. CDR1 is LNHDA and CDR2 is SQIVND in the germline V gene (reference sequence). This CDR3 contains 11 residues. The CDR3 protein is CASSTGPWQFF. The CDR3 DNA reads as TGTGCCAGTAGTACGGGACCGTGGCAGTTCTTC.

The gene calls are TRBV7-9 and TRBJ1-4; D perhaps matches TRBD1 (5 bases). From germline, CDR1 is SEHNR and CDR2 FQNEAQ (reference sequence). V lost 6 bases and J lost 7, with 15 bases in between. The CDR3 has 14 residues. The CDR3 reads CASSSTRGTEKLFF. In nucleotides, the CDR3 is TGTGCCAGCAGTTCAACCCGGGGGACTGAAAAACTGTTTTTT. Filled out from reference TRBV7-9 and TRBJ1-4, the complete variable domain reads DTGVSQNPRHKITKRGQNVTFRCDPISEHNRLYWYRQTLGQGPEFLTYFQNEAQLEKSRLLSDRFSAERPKGSFSTLEIQRTEQGDSAMYLCASSSTRGTEKLFFGSGTQLSVL.

This chain joins TRBV6-4 and TRBJ2-1; 7 nucleotides line up with TRBD2. Germline CDR1 and CDR2: MRHNA and SNTAGT. The CDR3 runs 14 residues. Unmatched junction bases numbered 13, after V lost 7 bases and J lost 10 bases. The DNA for the CDR3 is TGTGCCAGCAAGGTGGGGAGCGGGGTGACGGAGCAGTTCTTC. It translates to CASKVGSGVTEQFF.

On this clone itself: Other DNA sequences in this specimen translate into the identical CDR3. V and J are TRBV28 and TRBJ2-7; D is possibly TRBD2 (6 bases). Germline loops: CDR1 MDHEN, CDR2 SYDVKM. The CDR3 spans 12 residues. V lost 7 bases, J lost 1 base, and 8 bases lay in between. The CDR3, as DNA: TGTGCCAGCAAAAGCGGGTCCTACGAGCAGTACTTC. It codes for CASKSGSYEQYF.

Here the CDR3 DNA reads TGTGCCAGCAGTTTGTCTGGAAACACCATATATTTT. Its protein is CASSLSGNTIYF. The chain uses TRBV6-1 and TRBJ1-3; no firm D call. Between the trimmed V and J ends, which lost 5 bases and 1 base, there was a span of 3 bases. Per germline, CDR1 MNHNS and CDR2 SASEGT. This CDR3 contains 12 residues.

V is TRBV28 and J is TRBJ2-1; 10 nucleotides line up with TRBD1. Germline V gene data show CDR1 as MDHEN and CDR2 as SYDVKM. The CDR3 spans 15 residues. The trim removed 2 bases at V and 4 bases at J, leaving 2 bases unmatched. The CDR3 DNA sequence: TGTGCCAGCAGTTTAGGGACAGGGGAATACAATGAGCAGTTCTTC. Translation gives CASSLGTGEYNEQFF.

Details on this clone: Other DNA sequences in the same sample also yield this CDR3. The chain joins TRBV6-5 to TRBJ1-1; D perhaps matches TRBD1 (5 bases). The germline V and J ends were trimmed by 1 base and 3 bases, with 9 bases remaining between them. The CDR3 has 14 amino acids. Germline V gene data show CDR1 as MNHEY and CDR2 as SVGAGI. CDR3 bases: TGTGCCAGCAGTTACTTGGGGGGGGACACTGAAGCTTTCTTT. Translation gives CASSYLGGDTEAFF.

The chain employs TRBV7-8 and TRBJ1-2; TRBD1 matches at 8 bases. Germline V gene sequence: CDR1 SGHVS, CDR2 FQNEAQ. Losses at the gene ends were 1 base for V and 4 bases for J; bases not matched to a gene: 8. The CDR3 extends over 16 amino acids. The CDR3 region has the DNA TGTGCCAGCAGCTTAGAGAGGAGGACAGGGTTCTATGGCTACACCTTC. Translation gives CASSLERRTGFYGYTF.

This sequence joins TRBV5-1 and TRBJ1-1; D is possibly TRBD1 (5 bases). Per the germline V gene, CDR1 is SGHRS and CDR2 is YFSETQ. The CDR3 has 14 amino acids. With 2 bases removed from V and 5 bases from J, the gap between germline ends came to 13 bases. CDR3: CASSFEGKGTEAFF. The CDR3 region has the DNA TGCGCCAGCAGCTTCGAGGGGAAGGGGACTGAAGCTTTCTTT.

The CDR3 DNA reads as TGCGCCAGCAGCCAAGCGGGCGGGGGTGATGGCTACACCTTC. Protein: CASSQAGGGDGYTF. This chain uses TRBV4-1 with TRBJ1-2, with D perhaps TRBD1 (5 bases). Trimming took off 1 base at V and 6 bases at J, with 12 bases between the two ends. The length of the CDR3 is 14 residues. Per germline, CDR1 MGHRA and CDR2 YSYEKL.

V usage is TRBV30 and J usage is TRBJ2-7, with 13 bases that match TRBD2. The CDR3 sequence is 15 residues long. CDR1 GTSNPN and CDR2 SVGIG come from the germline V gene (reference sequence). Trimming cost V 3 bases and J 3 bases; bases outside gene matches: 5. CDR3 region: CAWRRGLAGHYEQYF. The DNA of the CDR3 is TGTGCCTGGAGGCGGGGACTAGCGGGGCACTACGAGCAGTACTTC.

The V and J genes are TRBV18 and TRBJ1-5; maybe TRBD1 (5 bases). Germline V lookup: CDR1 KGHSH, CDR2 LQKENI. The CDR3 runs 14 residues. V was cut by 5 bases and J by 0 bases, with 8 bases left in between. CDR3 region: CASSTQGSNQPQHF. CDR3 DNA sequence: TGTGCCAGCTCAACTCAGGGTAGCAATCAGCCCCAGCATTTT.

This clone was seen once. This chain uses TRBV9 with TRBJ2-5; TRBD1 agrees at 7 bases. Germline values: CDR1 SGDLS, CDR2 YYNGEE. V shed 4 bases and J 5 bases; nucleotides not matched to a gene: 14. The CDR3 is made up of 16 amino acids. The CDR3 loop reads CASSPRALGGAETQYF. CDR3 sequence (DNA): TGTGCCAGCAGCCCCCGTGCCCTAGGGGGCGCTGAGACCCAGTACTTC.

V usage is TRBV28 and J usage is TRBJ2-1; D remains unclear. CDR1 is MDHEN, CDR2 SYDVKM, per germline. The germline V and J ends were trimmed by 10 bases and 4 bases, with 8 bases remaining between them. The CDR3 extends over 11 amino acids. CDR3 sequence (DNA): TGTGCCACCAACAGTTACAATGAGCAGTTCTTC. Translated, it gives CATNSYNEQFF.

J is TRBJ2-2 and V is TRBV6-6, with D possibly being TRBD1 (6 bases). V lost 6 bases, J lost 5 bases, and 13 bases lay in between. The length of the CDR3 is 14 residues. Germline CDR1 is MNHNY and CDR2 is SVGAGI (reference sequence). The CDR3 DNA is TGTGCCAGCAGCTCAACTCAGGGGACCGGGGAGCTGTTTTTT. This sequence encodes CASSSTQGTGELFF.

The chain carries TRBV10-3 and TRBJ2-7; 7 bases map to TRBD1. J lost 3 bases, V lost 6 bases, and 5 bases had no gene match. Germline assignment: CDR1 ENHRY and CDR2 SYGVKD. The CDR3 spans 13 residues. The CDR3 nucleotides are TGTGCCATCAGCCTCGGACAGGACTACGAGCAGTACTTC. This translates into CAISLGQDYEQYF.

The chain has TRBV28 and TRBJ1-4; 9 positions match TRBD1. Germline V gene sequence: CDR1 MDHEN, CDR2 SYDVKM. This CDR3 is 17 amino acids long. J gave up 11 bases and V 4 bases, and 17 bases lay outside the gene matches. CDR3: CASSYGQGTPSGGKLFF. For the CDR3, the DNA is TGTGCCAGCAGTTACGGACAGGGGACCCCGTCGGGAGGGAAACTGTTTTTT.

The chain is built from TRBV21-1 and TRBJ1-1. TRBV21-1 counts as a pseudogene. This CDR3 is 16 amino acids long. Here the CDR3 reads CANCRDGLVRNTEAFF. The CDR3, as DNA: TGTGCCAACTGCAGGGACGGACTAGTGAGGAACACTGAAGCTTTCTTT.

The V call is TRBV5-6, the J call TRBJ2-3; 9 nucleotides match TRBD2. Germline trimming cut 2 bases from V and 7 bases from J; bases unmatched to any gene: 8. The CDR3 has 15 amino acids. The V gene's germline CDR1 is SGHDT and CDR2 YYEEEE. The CDR3 bases are TGTGCCAGCAGCTTCGGTGCAGCGGGAGGTAATACGCAGTATTTT. This sequence encodes CASSFGAAGGNTQYF.

The J gene is TRBJ2-2, the V gene TRBV11-3; 9 bases agree with TRBD1. With 6 bases clipped from V and 3 bases from J, the junction kept 5 bases outside the gene matches. Germline V gene sequence: CDR1 SGHNT, CDR2 YENEEA. This CDR3 region has 15 residues. CDR3 region: CASSEQGAHTGELFF. The CDR3 DNA follows: TGTGCCAGCAGTGAACAGGGGGCGCACACCGGGGAGCTGTTTTTT. The full variable domain, its missing parts supplied by reference TRBV11-3 and TRBJ2-2, is EAGVVQSPRYKIIEKKQPVAFWCNPISGHNTLYWYLQNLGQGPELLIRYENEEAVDDSQLPKDRFSAERLKGVDSTLKIQPAELGDSAVYLCASSEQGAHTGELFFGEGSRLTVL.